The TCR beta chain described here comes from a study of T-cell memory formation after mild COVID-19. V was clipped by 0 bases and J by 2 bases, with 7 bases between them. This CDR3 contains 14 residues. The germline gives CDR1 LGHNA, CDR2 YSLEER. In the case of this clonotype: Its antigen is as yet unknown.

General study results and limits: Contracting CD4+ clones sat mainly in CM and EM; CD8+ in EMRA.

TCRdb passed the 5' RACE reads through MiXCR, listing each CDR3 protein once. Of about 400,000 distinct CDR3 sequences listed, 23% are singletons. The V and J genes are TRBV4-3 and TRBJ1-2; D not certain. The clonotype originates from an adult woman who had mild COVID-19 (a few samples of this study predate the infection). Cell type and time point are not known. What was sequenced was PBMCs or a T cell subset sorted from them (not recorded which). The CDR3 DNA follows: TGCGCCAGCAGCCAAGACCGGGTCAACTATGGCTACACCTTC. It translates to CASSQDRVNYGYTF.